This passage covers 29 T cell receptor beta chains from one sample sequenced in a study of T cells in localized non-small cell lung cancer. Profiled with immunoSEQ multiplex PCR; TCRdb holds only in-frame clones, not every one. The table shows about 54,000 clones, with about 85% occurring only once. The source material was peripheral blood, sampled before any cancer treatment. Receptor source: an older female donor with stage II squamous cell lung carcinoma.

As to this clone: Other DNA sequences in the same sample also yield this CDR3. The CDR3 sequence: CASSLARGRTEAFF. In DNA, the CDR3 is TGTGCCAGCAGCTTAGCCAGGGGTAGGACTGAAGCTTTCTTT. The genes are TRBV11-1 and TRBJ1-1; the D gene is possibly TRBD1 (6 bases). This CDR3 is 14 amino acids long. Germline V gives CDR1 SGHAT, CDR2 FQDESV (reference sequence). V shed 0 bases and J shed 5 bases, with 10 bases lying between them.

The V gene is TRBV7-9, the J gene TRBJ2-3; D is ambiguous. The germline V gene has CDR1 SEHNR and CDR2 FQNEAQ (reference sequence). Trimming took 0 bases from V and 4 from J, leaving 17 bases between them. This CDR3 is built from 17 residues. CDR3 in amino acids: CASSLASGSLGSDTQYF. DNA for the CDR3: TGTGCCAGCAGCTTAGCGTCGGGTAGCCTGGGTTCAGATACGCAGTATTTT. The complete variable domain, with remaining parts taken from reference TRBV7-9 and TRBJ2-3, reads DTGVSQNPRHKITKRGQNVTFRCDPISEHNRLYWYRQTLGQGPEFLTYFQNEAQLEKSRLLSDRFSAERPKGSFSTLEIQRTEQGDSAMYLCASSLASGSLGSDTQYFGPGTRLTVL.

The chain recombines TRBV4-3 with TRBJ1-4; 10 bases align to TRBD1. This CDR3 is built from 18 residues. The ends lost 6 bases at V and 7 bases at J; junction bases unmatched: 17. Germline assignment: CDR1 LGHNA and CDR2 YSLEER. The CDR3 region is CASREGGQGIIRSEKLFF. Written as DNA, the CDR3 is TGCGCCAGCAGGGAGGGGGGACAGGGGATCATACGGAGTGAAAAACTGTTTTTT.

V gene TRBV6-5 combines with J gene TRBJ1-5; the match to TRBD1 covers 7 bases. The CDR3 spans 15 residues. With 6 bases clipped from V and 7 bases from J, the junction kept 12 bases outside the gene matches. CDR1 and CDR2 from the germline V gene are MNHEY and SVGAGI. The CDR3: CASRPPGGNGQPQHF. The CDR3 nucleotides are TGTGCCAGCAGGCCCCCAGGGGGTAACGGACAGCCCCAGCATTTT.

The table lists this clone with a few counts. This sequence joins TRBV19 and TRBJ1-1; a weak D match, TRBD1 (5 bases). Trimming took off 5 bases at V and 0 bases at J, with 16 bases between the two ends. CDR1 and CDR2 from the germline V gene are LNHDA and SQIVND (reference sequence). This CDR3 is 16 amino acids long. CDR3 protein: CASSAPPGRMNTEAFF. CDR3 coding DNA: TGTGCCAGTAGTGCGCCTCCGGGACGGATGAACACTGAAGCTTTCTTT.

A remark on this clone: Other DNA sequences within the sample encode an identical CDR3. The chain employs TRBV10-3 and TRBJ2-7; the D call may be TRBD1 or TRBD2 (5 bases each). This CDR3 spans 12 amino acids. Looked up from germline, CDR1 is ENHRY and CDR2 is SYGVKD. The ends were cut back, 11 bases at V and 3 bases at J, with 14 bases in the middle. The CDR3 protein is CASSGTDYEQYF. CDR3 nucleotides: TGTGCCTCCTCCGGGACGGACTACGAGCAGTACTTC.

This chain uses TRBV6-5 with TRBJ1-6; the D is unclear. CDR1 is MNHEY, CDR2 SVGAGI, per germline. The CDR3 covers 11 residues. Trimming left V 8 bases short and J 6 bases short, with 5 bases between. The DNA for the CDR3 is TGTGCCAGCGGGCTTAATTCACCCCTCCACTTT. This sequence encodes CASGLNSPLHF.

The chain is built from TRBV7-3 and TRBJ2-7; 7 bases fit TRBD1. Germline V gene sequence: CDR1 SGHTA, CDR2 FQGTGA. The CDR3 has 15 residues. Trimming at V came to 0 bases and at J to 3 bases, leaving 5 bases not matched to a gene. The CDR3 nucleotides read TGTGCCAGCAGCTTAACAGGGGGCCCACACTACGAGCAGTACTTC. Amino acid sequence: CASSLTGGPHYEQYF.

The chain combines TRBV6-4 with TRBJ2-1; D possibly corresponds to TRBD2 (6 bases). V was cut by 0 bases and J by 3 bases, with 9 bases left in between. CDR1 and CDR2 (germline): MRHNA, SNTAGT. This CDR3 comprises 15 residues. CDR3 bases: TGTGCCAGCAGTGACTCGGGGGGTGGCTACAATGAGCAGTTCTTC. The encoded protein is CASSDSGGGYNEQFF.

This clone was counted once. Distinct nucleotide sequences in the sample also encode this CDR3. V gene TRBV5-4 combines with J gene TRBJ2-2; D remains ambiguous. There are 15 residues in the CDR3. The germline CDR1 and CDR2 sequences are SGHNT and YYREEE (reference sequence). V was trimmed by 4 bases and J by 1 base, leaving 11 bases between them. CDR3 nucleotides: TGTGCCAGCAGCCCCGGATCAGGGAACACCGGGGAGCTGTTTTTT. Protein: CASSPGSGNTGELFF.

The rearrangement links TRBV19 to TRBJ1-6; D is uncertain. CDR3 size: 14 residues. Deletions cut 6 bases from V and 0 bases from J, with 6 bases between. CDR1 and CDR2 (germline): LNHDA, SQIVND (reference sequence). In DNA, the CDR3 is TGTGCCAGTAGATATAGCTCCTATAATTCACCCCTCCACTTT. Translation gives CASRYSSYNSPLHF.

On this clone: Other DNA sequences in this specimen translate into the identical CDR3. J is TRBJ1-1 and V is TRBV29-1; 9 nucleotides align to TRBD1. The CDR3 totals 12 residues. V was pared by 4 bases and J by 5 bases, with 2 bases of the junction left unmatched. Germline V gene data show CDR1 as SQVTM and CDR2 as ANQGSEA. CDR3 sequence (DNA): TGCAGCGTTGGACAGGGGGGGACTGAAGCTTTCTTT. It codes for CSVGQGGTEAFF.

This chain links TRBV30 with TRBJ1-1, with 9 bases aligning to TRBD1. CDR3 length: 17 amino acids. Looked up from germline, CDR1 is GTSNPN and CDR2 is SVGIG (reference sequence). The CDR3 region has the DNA TGTGTACCGGAGCAGGGACAGGGCATTTGTGAGAACACTGAAGCTTTCTTT. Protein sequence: CVPEQGQGICENTEAFF.

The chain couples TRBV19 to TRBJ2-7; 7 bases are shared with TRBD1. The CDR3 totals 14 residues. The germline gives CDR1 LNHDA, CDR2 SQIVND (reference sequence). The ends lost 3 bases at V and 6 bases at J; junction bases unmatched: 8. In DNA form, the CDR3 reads TGTGCCAGTAGTATGGGGGACAGCGTGCGCGAGCAGTACTTC. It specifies CASSMGDSVREQYF.

Here the CDR3 reads CASSRTGGYEQYF. DNA for the CDR3: TGTGCCAGCTCGCGGACAGGGGGCTACGAGCAGTACTTC. J is TRBJ2-7 and V is TRBV18; the match to TRBD1 covers 10 bases. The germline CDR1 and CDR2 sequences are KGHSH and LQKENI. V shed 6 bases, J shed 3 bases, and the junction held 2 bases outside the gene matches. This CDR3 contains 13 residues.

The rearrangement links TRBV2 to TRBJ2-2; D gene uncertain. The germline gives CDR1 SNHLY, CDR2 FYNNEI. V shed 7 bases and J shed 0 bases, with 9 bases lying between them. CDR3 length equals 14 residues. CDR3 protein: CASKNGANTGELFF. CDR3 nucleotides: TGTGCCAGCAAGAACGGCGCGAACACCGGGGAGCTGTTTTTT.

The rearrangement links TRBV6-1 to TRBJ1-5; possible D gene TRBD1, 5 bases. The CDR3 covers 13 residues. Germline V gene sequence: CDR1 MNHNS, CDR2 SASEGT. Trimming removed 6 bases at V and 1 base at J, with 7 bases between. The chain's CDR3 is CASRRDSNQPQHF. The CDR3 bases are TGTGCCAGCAGGAGGGACAGCAATCAGCCCCAGCATTTT.

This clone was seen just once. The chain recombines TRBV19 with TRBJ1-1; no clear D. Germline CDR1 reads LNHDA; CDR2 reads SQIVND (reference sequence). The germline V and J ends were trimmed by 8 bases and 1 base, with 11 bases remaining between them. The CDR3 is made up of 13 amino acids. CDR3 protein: CASEPRQNTEAFF. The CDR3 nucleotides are TGTGCCAGTGAACCACGACAGAACACTGAAGCTTTCTTT.

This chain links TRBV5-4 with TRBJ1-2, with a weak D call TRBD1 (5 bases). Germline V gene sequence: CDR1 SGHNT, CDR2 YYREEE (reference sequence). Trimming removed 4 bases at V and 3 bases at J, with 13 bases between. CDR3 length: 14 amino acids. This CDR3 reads CASSSSTAHYGYTF. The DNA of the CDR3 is TGTGCCAGCAGCAGTTCGACAGCCCACTATGGCTACACCTTC.

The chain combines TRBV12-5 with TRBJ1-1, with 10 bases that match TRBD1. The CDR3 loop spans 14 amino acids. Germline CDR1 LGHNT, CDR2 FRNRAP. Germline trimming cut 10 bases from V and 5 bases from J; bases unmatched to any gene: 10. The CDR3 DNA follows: TGTGCTACTAGGACAGGGGGTTCGGGTACTGAAGCTTTCTTT. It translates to CATRTGGSGTEAFF.

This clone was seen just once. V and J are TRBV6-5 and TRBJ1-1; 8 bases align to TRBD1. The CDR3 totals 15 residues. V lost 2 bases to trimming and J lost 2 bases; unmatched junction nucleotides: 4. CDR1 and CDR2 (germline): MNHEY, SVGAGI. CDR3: CASSYLDRENTEAFF. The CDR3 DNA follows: TGTGCCAGCAGTTACCTGGACAGGGAAAACACTGAAGCTTTCTTT.

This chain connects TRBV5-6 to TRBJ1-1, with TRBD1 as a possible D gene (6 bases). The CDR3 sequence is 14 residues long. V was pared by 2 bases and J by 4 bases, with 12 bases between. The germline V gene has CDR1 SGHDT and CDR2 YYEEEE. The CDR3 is CASSLRGAGTEAFF. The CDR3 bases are TGTGCCAGCAGCTTACGGGGGGCAGGCACTGAAGCTTTCTTT.

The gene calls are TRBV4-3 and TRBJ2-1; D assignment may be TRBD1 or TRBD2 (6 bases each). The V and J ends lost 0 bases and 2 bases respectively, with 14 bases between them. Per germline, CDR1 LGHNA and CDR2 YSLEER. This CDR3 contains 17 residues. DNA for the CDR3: TGCGCCAGCAGCCAAGATGGGATGGGGGGCCCCTACAATGAGCAGTTCTTC. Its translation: CASSQDGMGGPYNEQFF.

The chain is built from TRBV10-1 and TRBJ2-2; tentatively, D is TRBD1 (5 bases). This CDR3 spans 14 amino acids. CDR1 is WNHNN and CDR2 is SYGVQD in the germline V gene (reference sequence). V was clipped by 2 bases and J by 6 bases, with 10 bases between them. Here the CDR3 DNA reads TGCGCCAGCAGTGAGAGTAGGGGATCCGGGGAGCTGTTTTTT. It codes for CASSESRGSGELFF.

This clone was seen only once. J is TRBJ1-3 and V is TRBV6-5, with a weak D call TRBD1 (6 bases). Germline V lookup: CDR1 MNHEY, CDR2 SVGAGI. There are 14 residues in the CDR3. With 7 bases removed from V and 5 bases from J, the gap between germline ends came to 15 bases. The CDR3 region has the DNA TGTGCCAGCACTCCGTCCCAGGGGAGAAACACCATATATTTT. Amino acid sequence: CASTPSQGRNTIYF.

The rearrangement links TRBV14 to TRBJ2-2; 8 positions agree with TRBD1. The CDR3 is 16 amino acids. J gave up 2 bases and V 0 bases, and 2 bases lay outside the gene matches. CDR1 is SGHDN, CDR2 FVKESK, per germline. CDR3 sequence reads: CASSQDDRGNTGELFF. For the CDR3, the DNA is TGTGCCAGCAGCCAAGATGACAGGGGAAACACCGGGGAGCTGTTTTTT. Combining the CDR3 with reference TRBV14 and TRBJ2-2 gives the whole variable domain EAGVTQFPSHSVIEKGQTVTLRCDPISGHDNLYWYRRVMGKEIKFLLHFVKESKQDESGMPNNRFLAERTGGTYSTLKVQPAELEDSGVYFCASSQDDRGNTGELFFGEGSRLTVL.

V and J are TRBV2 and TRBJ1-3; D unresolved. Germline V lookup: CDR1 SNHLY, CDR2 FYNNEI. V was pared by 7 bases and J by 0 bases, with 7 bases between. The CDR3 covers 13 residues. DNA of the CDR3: TGTGCCAGCAAATACAACTCTGGAAACACCATATATTTT. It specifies CASKYNSGNTIYF.

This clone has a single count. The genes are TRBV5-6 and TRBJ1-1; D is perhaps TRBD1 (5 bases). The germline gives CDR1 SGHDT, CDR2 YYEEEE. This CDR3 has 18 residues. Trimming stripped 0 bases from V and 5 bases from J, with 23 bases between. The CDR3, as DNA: TGTGCCAGCAGCTTGGCGGCGAGGGGAACTACGAGAGGGACTGAAGCTTTCTTT. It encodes CASSLAARGTTRGTEAFF.

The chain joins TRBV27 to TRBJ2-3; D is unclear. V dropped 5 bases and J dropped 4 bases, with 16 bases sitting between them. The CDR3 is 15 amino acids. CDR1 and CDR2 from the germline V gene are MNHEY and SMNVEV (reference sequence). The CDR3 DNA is TGTGCCAGCAGTCCCGTATCGGCCAGCTCAGATACGCAGTATTTT. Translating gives CASSPVSASSDTQYF.